The clone carrying this T cell receptor (beta chain) has just one count. The data originate from a study of control samples from healthy donors and cancer patients. Here immunoSEQ multiplex PCR was the method, and the copy in TCRdb shows in-frame clones only, minus some. The table shows about 160,000 clones, with roughly 90% occurring only once. There are 14 residues in the CDR3. Germline V lookup: CDR1 SGHKS, CDR2 YYEKEE (reference sequence). V lost 4 bases, J lost 1 base, and 12 bases lay in between. Sequenced: blood. The chain is built from TRBV5-5 and TRBJ2-7; D unclear. The TCR comes from a woman aged 30 to 39 in good health. CDR3 amino acids: CASSDGFVSYEQYF. The CDR3 DNA is TGTGCCAGCAGCGACGGATTTGTATCCTACGAGCAGTACTTC.